The 11 T cell receptor beta chains below come from one sample, sequenced in a study of T cells in Graves' hyperthyroidism and ophthalmopathy. Amplification of TCR beta CDR3 regions was performed using RNA transcripts as template. First-round RT-PCR of the TCR CDR3 relied on the HTBI primer set. TCRdb re-called the multiplex PCR reads through MiXCR, storing one row per CDR3 protein. This sample has more than 350,000 distinct CDR3 sequences; more than 12% occur once, and the top ten carry about 20%. The sequenced sample was blood. The receptors were gathered from a woman in her twenties or thirties with Graves' ophthalmopathy.

Many counts were recorded for this clonotype. The rearrangement uses TRBV2 and TRBJ1-5; no definite D call. V lost 4 bases and J 4 bases, leaving 8 bases between the germline ends. The CDR3 has 13 residues. The V gene's germline CDR1 is SNHLY and CDR2 FYNNEI. The CDR3 DNA follows: TGTGCCAGCAGTGTGAAAGCGAATCAGCCCCAGCATTTT. Its translation: CASSVKANQPQHF.

CDR3 protein: CASSPGTSWTDTQYF. CDR3 sequence (DNA): TGTGCCAGCAGCCCTGGGACTAGCTGGACAGATACGCAGTATTTT. The chain is built from TRBV3-1 and TRBJ2-3; 9 nucleotides align to TRBD2. Germline V lookup: CDR1 LGHDT, CDR2 YNNKEL (reference sequence). The CDR3 runs to 15 residues. Germline trimming cut 4 bases from V and 3 bases from J; bases unmatched to any gene: 5.

This clonotype was observed a handful of times. The rearrangement uses TRBV6-9 and TRBJ1-4, with no clear D. This CDR3 contains 10 residues. V lost 5 bases, J lost 10 bases, and 5 bases lay in between. Germline lookup yields CDR1 MNHGY and CDR2 SVAAGI. The CDR3 coding sequence is TGTGCCAGCAGTGATGGAAAACTGTTTTTT. The encoded protein is CASSDGKLFF.

This clonotype has a count of ten or more. This sequence joins TRBV20-1 and TRBJ1-5; D perhaps matches TRBD1 (6 bases). Trimming took 2 bases from V and 2 from J, leaving 10 bases between them. Germline CDR1 DFQATT, CDR2 SNEGSKA (reference sequence). This CDR3 is built from 14 residues. CDR3 protein: CSARSRQGNQPQHF. The CDR3 nucleotides read TGCAGTGCTAGATCCAGACAGGGCAATCAGCCCCAGCATTTT.

This rearrangement joins TRBV12-3 or TRBV12-4 to TRBJ2-1; weak D call: TRBD1 (5 bases). V was clipped by 3 bases and J by 1 base, with 10 bases between them. CDR3 length: 15 amino acids. In DNA form, the CDR3 reads TGTGCCAGCAGTTTCCTGGCAGGGTCCTACAATGAGCAGTTCTTC. It yields the protein CASSFLAGSYNEQFF.

This clonotype was observed many times. V and J are TRBV12-3 or TRBV12-4 and TRBJ2-7, with a weak D call TRBD2 (5 bases). Between the trimmed V and J ends, which lost 6 bases and 4 bases, there was a span of 10 bases. The CDR3 is 12 residues long. The CDR3: CASSQDLYEQYF. In DNA, the CDR3 is TGTGCCAGCAGCCAGGACTTGTACGAGCAGTACTTC.

This clonotype was found a few times. The chain couples TRBV7-3 to TRBJ2-6; TRBD1 matches 11 bases. The CDR3 extends over 17 amino acids. V shed 4 bases and J 5 bases; nucleotides not matched to a gene: 7. Germline lookup yields CDR1 SGHTA and CDR2 FQGTGA. CDR3 in DNA: TGTGCCAGCAGCTCAGGACAGGGGGCTCCTAGGGCCAACGTCCTGACTTTC. Its translation is CASSSGQGAPRANVLTF.

This clonotype was seen repeatedly, ten times or more. The V call is TRBV7-2, the J call TRBJ1-5; D gene unclear. Trimming took off 7 bases at V and 7 bases at J, with 17 bases between the two ends. CDR3 length: 14 residues. Germline V gene data show CDR1 as SGHTA and CDR2 as FQGNSA. The CDR3 loop is CASTSGGQEQPQHF. In nucleotides, the CDR3 is TGTGCCAGCACATCGGGAGGGCAGGAACAGCCCCAGCATTTT.

This clonotype was seen ten or more times. V gene TRBV7-2 combines with J gene TRBJ2-1; the D gene is possibly TRBD1 (6 bases). Germline V CDR1 and CDR2: SGHTA, FQGNSA. V was shortened by 3 bases and J by 8 bases, with 14 bases between the two germline ends. The length of the CDR3 is 14 residues. As DNA, the CDR3 is TGTGCCAGCAGCTTCCGCACAGGGTTGGATGAGCAGTTCTTC. It codes for CASSFRTGLDEQFF. The entire variable domain, with the rest obtained from reference TRBV7-2 and TRBJ2-1, is as follows: GAGVSQSPSNKVTEKGKDVELRCDPISGHTALYWYRQSLGQGLEFLIYFQGNSAPDKSGLPSDRFSAERTGGSVSTLTIQRTQQEDSAVYLCASSFRTGLDEQFFGPGTRLTVL.

At least ten counts were recorded for this clonotype. The V gene is TRBV7-9, the J gene TRBJ1-1, with unresolved D. Looked up from germline, CDR1 is SEHNR and CDR2 is FQNEAQ (reference sequence). Trimming left V 1 base short and J 7 bases short, with 10 bases between. The CDR3 runs to 13 residues. This CDR3 reads CASSLGGSDEAFF. In DNA, the CDR3 is TGTGCCAGCAGCTTAGGAGGGTCGGATGAAGCTTTCTTT.

This clonotype was counted ten times or more. The chain carries TRBV7-2 and TRBJ2-3; tentatively, D is TRBD2 (6 bases). Trimming left V 9 bases short and J 0 bases short, with 13 bases between. Germline loops: CDR1 SGHTA, CDR2 FQGNSA. The CDR3 is 14 residues long. CDR3 sequence (DNA): TGTGCCAGTTCTGTGCGGGGTAGCACAGATACGCAGTATTTT. Translated, it gives CASSVRGSTDTQYF.